This T cell receptor beta chain was captured in a study of T cell repertoires in cytomegalovirus infection. Whole-study context: Public TCR beta signatures were indicative of both CMV infection and a matching HLA type.

This clonotype occurred a few times. TCRdb ran MiXCR on the reads and lists one entry per CDR3 protein. The table has about 100,000 distinct CDR3 sequences, 16% seen once. The clonotype originates from a human donor in good health (CMV status not recorded). Some clones in this sample may be carry-over from other donors' samples. Source material: PBMCs.

The CDR3 protein is CASSQDYALSTDTQYF. The CDR3 DNA reads TGTGCCAGCAGCCAAGATTATGCACTTAGCACAGATACGCAGTATTTT. The chain joins TRBV14 to TRBJ2-3; D gene uncertain. With 0 bases removed from V and 0 bases from J, the gap between germline ends came to 10 bases. Germline CDR1 and CDR2: SGHDN and FVKESK. The CDR3 is 16 amino acids.